The clone carrying this TCR beta chain occurred once. Profiling relied on immunoSEQ multiplex PCR, and the TCRdb table lists in-frame clones only, not all of them. Of around 100,000 clones in the sample, 87% were seen once. This entry comes from a study of OX40 agonist ivuxolimab in advanced cancers. At the level of the study: Checkpoint inhibitors had been given previously to about 38% of patients.

Losses at the gene ends were 0 bases for V and 1 base for J; bases not matched to a gene: 3. CDR1 and CDR2 (germline): SGHNT, YYREEE (reference sequence). The CDR3 length is 15 residues. Autoimmune disease history or systemic immunosuppression meant exclusion. The sequence was collected from an adult with an advanced solid tumor such as melanoma, head and neck, liver or kidney cancer. The chain couples TRBV5-4 to TRBJ2-7; TRBD2 agrees at 8 bases. The sequencing here drew on CD4+ or CD8+ T cells sorted from blood, taken in a trial of the OX40 agonist ivuxolimab. CDR3: CASSLVGTSSYEQYF. In DNA, the CDR3 is TGTGCCAGCAGCTTGGTCGGGACTAGTTCCTACGAGCAGTACTTC.